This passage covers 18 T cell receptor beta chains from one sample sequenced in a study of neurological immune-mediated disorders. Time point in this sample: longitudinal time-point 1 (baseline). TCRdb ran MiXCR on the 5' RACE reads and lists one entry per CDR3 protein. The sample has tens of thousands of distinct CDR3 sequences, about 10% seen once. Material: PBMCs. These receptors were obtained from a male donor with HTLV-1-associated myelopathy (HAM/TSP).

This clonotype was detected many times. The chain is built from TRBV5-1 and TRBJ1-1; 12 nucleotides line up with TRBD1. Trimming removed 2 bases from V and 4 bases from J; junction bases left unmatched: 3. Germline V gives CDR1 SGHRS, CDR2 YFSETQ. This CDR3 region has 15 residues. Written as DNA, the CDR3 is TGCGCCAGCAGCTTTGCGGGACAGGGGGCCACTGAAGCTTTCTTT. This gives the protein CASSFAGQGATEAFF.

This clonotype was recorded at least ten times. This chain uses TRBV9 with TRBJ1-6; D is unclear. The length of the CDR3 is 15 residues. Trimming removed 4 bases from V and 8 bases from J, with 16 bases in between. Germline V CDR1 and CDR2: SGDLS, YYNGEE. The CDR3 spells CASSLAAPGYSPLHF. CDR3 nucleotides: TGTGCCAGCAGCTTAGCTGCGCCGGGCTATTCACCCCTCCACTTT.

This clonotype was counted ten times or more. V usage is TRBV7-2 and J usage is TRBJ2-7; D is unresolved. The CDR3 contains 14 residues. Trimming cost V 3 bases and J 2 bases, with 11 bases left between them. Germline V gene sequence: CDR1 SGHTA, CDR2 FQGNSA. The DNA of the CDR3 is TGTGCCAGCAGCTTCAGCCCTCTCCCCTACGAGCAGTACTTC. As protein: CASSFSPLPYEQYF.

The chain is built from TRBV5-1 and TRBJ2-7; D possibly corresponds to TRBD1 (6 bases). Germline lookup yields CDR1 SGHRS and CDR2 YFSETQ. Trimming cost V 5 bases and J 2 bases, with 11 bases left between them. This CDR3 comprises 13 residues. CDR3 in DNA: TGCGCCAGCAGGTGGGACAAACCCTACGAGCAGTACTTC. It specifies CASRWDKPYEQYF.

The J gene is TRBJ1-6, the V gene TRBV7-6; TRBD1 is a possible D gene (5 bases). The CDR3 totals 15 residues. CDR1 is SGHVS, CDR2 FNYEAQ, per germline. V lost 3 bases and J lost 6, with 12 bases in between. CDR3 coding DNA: TGTGCCAGCAGCTTCGAAGGACATTCTAATTCACCCCTCCACTTT. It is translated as CASSFEGHSNSPLHF.

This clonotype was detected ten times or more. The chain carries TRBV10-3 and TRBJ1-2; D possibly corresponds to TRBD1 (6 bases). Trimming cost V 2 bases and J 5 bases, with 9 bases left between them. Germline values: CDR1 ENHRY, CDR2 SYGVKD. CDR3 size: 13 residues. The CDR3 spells CAISEVQGYGYTF. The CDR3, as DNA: TGTGCCATCAGTGAGGTACAGGGTTATGGCTACACCTTC.

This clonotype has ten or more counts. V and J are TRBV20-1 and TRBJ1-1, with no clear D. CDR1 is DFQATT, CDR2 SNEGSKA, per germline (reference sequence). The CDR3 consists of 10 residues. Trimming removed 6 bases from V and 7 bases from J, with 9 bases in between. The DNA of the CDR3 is TGCAGTGCCCGGGCCAGTGAAGCTTTCTTT. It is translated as CSARASEAFF.

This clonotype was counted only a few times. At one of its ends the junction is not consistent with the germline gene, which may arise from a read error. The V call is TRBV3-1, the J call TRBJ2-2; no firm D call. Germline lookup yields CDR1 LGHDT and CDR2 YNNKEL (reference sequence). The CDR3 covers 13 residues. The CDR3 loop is CVSSRTWAGELFF. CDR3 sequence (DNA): TGTGTCAGCAGCCGCACTTGGGCCGGGGAGCTGTTTTTT.

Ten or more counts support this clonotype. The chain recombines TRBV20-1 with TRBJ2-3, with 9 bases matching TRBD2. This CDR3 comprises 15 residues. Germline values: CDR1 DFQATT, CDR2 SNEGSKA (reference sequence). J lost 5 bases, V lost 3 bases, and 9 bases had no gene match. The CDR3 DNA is TGCAGTGCTAGGAGAGTAGCGGGGGAGGGAGATACGCAGTATTTT. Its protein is CSARRVAGEGDTQYF.

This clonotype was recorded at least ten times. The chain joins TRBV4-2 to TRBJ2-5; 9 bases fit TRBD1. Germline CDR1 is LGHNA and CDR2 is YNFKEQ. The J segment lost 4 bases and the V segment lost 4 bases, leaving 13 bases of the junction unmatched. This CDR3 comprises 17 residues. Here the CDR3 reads CASSLLGQGSLVETQYF. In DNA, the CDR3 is TGTGCCAGCAGCCTGTTGGGACAGGGTTCGTTGGTAGAGACCCAGTACTTC.

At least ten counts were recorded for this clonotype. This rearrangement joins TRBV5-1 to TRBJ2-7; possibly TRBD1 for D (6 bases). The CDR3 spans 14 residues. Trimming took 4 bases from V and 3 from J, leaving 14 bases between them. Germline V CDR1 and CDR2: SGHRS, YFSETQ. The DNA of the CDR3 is TGCGCCAGCAGCCCGTCCACAGGGTTCTACGAGCAGTACTTC. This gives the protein CASSPSTGFYEQYF.

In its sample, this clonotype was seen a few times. The chain's CDR3 is CASSLRDEQYF. CDR3 nucleotide sequence: TGCGCCAGCAGCCTCAGGGACGAGCAGTACTTC. The chain combines TRBV4-3 with TRBJ2-7, with a tentative D call TRBD1 (5 bases). CDR1 is LGHNA and CDR2 is YSLEER in the germline V gene. The CDR3 is made up of 11 amino acids. V gave up 4 bases and J gave up 5 bases, with 6 bases separating them.

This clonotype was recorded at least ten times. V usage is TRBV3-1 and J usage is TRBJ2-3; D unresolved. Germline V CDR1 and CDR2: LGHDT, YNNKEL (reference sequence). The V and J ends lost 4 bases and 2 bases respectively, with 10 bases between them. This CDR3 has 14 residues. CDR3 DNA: TGTGCCAGCAGCCGAGATCGCGTCACAGATACGCAGTATTTT. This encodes CASSRDRVTDTQYF.

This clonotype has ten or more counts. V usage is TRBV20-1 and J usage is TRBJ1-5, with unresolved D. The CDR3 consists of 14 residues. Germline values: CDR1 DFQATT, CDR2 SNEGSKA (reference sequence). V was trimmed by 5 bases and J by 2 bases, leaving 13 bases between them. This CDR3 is CSAGRDVGNQPQHF. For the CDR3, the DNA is TGCAGTGCTGGAAGGGATGTTGGCAATCAGCCCCAGCATTTT.

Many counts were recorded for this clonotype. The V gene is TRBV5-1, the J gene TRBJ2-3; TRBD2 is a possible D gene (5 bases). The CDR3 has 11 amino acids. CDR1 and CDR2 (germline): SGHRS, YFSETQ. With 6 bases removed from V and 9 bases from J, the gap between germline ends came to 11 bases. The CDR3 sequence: CASTEEGTQYF. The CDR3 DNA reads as TGCGCCAGCACGGAGGAAGGCACGCAGTATTTT.

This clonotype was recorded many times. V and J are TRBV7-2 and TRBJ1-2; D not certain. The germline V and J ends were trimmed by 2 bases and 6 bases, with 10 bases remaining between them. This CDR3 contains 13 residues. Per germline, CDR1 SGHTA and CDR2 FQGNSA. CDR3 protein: CASSLRHADGYTF. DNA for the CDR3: TGTGCCAGCAGCTTAAGACACGCCGATGGCTACACCTTC. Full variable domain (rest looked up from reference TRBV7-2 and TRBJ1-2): GAGVSQSPSNKVTEKGKDVELRCDPISGHTALYWYRQSLGQGLEFLIYFQGNSAPDKSGLPSDRFSAERTGGSVSTLTIQRTQQEDSAVYLCASSLRHADGYTFGSGTRLTVV.

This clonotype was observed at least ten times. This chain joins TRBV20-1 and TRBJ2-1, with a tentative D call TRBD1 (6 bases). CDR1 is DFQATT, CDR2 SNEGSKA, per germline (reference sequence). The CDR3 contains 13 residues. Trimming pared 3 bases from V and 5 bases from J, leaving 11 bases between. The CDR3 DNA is TGCAGTGCTAGCGGGACATACGACAATGAGCAGTTCTTC. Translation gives CSASGTYDNEQFF.

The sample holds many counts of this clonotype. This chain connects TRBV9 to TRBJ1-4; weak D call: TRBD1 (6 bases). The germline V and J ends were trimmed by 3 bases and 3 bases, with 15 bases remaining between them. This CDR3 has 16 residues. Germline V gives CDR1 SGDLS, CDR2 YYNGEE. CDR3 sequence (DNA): TGTGCCAGCAGCGCCTATCCTCGACAGGCTAATGAAAAACTGTTTTTT. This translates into CASSAYPRQANEKLFF. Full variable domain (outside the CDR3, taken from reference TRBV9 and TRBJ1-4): DSGVTQTPKHLITATGQRVTLRCSPRSGDLSVYWYQQSLDQGLQFLIQYYNGEERAKGNILERFSAQQFPDLHSELNLSSLELGDSALYFCASSAYPRQANEKLFFGSGTQLSVL.